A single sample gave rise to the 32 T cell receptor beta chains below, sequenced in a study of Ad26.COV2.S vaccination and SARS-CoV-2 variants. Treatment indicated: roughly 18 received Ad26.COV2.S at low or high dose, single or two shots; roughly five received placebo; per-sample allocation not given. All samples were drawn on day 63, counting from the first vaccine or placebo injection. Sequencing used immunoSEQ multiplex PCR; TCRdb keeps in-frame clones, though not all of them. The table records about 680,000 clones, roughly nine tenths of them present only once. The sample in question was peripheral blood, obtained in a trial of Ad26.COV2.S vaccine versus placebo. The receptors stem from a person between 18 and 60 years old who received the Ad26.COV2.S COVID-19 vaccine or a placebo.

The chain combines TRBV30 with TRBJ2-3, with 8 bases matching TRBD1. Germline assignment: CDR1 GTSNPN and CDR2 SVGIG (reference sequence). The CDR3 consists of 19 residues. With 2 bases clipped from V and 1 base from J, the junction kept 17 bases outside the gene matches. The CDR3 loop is CAWSPLTGRTGYRTDTQYF. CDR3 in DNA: TGTGCCTGGAGTCCCCTCACCGGAAGGACAGGGTATCGCACAGATACGCAGTATTTT.

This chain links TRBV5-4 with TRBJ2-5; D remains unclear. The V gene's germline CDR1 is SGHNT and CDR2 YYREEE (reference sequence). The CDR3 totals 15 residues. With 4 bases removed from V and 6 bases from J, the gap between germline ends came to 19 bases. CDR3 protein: CASSPGPTLPKTQYF. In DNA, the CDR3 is TGTGCCAGCAGCCCCGGACCAACCCTCCCAAAGACCCAGTACTTC.

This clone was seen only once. The CDR3 protein is CAISESYPPGQGAETEAFF. In DNA, the CDR3 is TGTGCCATCAGTGAGTCGTACCCCCCGGGACAGGGGGCCGAGACTGAAGCTTTCTTT. The V and J genes are TRBV10-3 and TRBJ1-1; 12 bases match TRBD1. J was trimmed by 5 bases and V by 0 bases; bases with no gene match: 13. This CDR3 region has 19 residues. Germline V lookup: CDR1 ENHRY, CDR2 SYGVKD.

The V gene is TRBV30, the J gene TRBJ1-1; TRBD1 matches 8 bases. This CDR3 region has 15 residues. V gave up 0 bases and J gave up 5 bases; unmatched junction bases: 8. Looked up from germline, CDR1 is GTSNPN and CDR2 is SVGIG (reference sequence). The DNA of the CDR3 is TGTGCCTGGAGTGTTCTAGACAGGGGTGGGACTGAAGCTTTCTTT. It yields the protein CAWSVLDRGGTEAFF. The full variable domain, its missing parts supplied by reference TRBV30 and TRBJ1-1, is SQTIHQWPATLVQPVGSPLSLECTVEGTSNPNLYWYRQAAGRGLQLLFYSVGIGQISSEVPQNLSASRPQDRQFILSSKKLLLSDSGFYLCAWSVLDRGGTEAFFGQGTRLTVV.

This CDR3 is CAISSSRLGVDNSGYTF. The CDR3 DNA reads as TGTGCCATCAGCTCGAGTCGGTTAGGGGTAGATAATAGTGGCTACACCTTC. The J gene is TRBJ1-2, the V gene TRBV10-3; weak D call: TRBD1 (5 bases). The V and J ends lost 6 bases and 7 bases respectively, with 27 bases between them. The CDR3 spans 17 residues. Per the germline V gene, CDR1 is ENHRY and CDR2 is SYGVKD.

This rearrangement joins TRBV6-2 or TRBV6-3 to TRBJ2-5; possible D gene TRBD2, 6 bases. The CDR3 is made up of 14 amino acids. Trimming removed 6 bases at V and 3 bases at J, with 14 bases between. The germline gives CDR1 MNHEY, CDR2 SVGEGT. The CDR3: CASSLGTFKETQYF. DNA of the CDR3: TGTGCCAGCAGCCTCGGGACTTTCAAAGAGACCCAGTACTTC.

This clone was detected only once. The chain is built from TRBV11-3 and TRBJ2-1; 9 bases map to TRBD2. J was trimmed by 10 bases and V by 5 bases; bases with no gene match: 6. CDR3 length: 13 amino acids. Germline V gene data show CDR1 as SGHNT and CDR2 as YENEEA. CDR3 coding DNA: TGTGCCAGCAGCCCGGGGAGCGGGAGGGAGCAGTTCTTC. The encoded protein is CASSPGSGREQFF.

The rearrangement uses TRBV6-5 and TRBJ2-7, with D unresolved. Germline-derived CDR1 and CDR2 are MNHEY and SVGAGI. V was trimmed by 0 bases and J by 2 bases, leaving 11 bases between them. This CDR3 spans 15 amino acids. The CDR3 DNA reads TGTGCCAGCAGTTACTCTCGGTTTAACCCCTACGAGCAGTACTTC. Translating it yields CASSYSRFNPYEQYF.

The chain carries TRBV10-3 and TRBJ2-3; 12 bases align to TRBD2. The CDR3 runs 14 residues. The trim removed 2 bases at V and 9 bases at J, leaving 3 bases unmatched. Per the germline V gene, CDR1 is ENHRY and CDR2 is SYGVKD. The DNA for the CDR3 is TGTGCCATCAGTGAGAGGACTAGCGGGGCCACGCAGTATTTT. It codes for CAISERTSGATQYF.

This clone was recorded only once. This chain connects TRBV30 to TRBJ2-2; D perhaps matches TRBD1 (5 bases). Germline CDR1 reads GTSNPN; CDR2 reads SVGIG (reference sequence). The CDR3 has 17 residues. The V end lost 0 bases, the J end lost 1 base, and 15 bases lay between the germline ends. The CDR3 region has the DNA TGTGCCTGGAGTGTACGGGCCGCAGGGTGGAACACCGGGGAGCTGTTTTTT. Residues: CAWSVRAAGWNTGELFF.

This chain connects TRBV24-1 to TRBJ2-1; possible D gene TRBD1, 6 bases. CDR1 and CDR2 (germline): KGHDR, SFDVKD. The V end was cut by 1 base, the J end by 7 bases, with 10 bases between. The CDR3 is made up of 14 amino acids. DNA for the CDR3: TGTGCCACCAGTGATTTCGGGGACATAAATGAGCAGTTCTTC. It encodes CATSDFGDINEQFF.

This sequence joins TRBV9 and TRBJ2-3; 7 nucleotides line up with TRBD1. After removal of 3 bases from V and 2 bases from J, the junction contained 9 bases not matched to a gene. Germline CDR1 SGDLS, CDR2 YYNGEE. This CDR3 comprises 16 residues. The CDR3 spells CASSATGARTTDTQYF. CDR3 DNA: TGTGCCAGCAGCGCCACAGGGGCACGCACCACAGATACGCAGTATTTT.

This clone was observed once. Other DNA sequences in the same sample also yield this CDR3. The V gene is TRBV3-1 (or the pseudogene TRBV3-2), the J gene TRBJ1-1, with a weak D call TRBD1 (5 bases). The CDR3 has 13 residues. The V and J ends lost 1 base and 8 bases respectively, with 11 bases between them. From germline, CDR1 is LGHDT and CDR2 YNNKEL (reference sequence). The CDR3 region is CASSQVGGTEAFF. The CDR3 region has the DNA TGTGCCAGCAGCCAAGTGGGGGGGACGGAAGCTTTCTTT.

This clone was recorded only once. The CDR3 DNA is TGTGCCAGCACCAGGGTGGAGACCGGGGAGCTGTTTTTT. Translating gives CASTRVETGELFF. The chain uses TRBV2 and TRBJ2-2, with D tentatively TRBD1 (5 bases). V lost 7 bases, J lost 5 bases, and 11 bases lay in between. CDR1 and CDR2 (germline): SNHLY, FYNNEI. There are 13 residues in the CDR3.

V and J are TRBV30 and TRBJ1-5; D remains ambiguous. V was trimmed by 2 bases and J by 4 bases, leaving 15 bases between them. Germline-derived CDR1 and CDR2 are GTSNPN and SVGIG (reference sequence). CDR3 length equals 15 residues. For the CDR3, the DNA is TGTGCCTGGAGTAACGGCGCAAGACCGAATCAGCCCCAGCATTTT. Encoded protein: CAWSNGARPNQPQHF.

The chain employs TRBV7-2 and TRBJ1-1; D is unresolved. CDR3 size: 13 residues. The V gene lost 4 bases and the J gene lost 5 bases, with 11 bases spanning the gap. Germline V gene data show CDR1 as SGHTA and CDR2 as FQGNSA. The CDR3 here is CASSSQYWTEAFF. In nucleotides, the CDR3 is TGTGCCAGCAGCTCCCAGTACTGGACTGAAGCTTTCTTT.

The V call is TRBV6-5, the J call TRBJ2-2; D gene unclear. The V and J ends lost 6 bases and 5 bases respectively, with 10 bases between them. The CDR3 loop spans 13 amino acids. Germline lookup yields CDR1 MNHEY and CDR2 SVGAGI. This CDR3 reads CASSLTLTGELFF. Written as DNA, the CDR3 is TGTGCCAGCAGCCTTACCTTGACCGGGGAGCTGTTTTTT.

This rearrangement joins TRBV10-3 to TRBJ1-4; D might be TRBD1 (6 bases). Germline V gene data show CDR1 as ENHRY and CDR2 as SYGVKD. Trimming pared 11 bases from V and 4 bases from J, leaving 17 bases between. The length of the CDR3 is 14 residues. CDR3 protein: CASRPQGLNEKLFF. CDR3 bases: TGTGCCTCGCGACCACAGGGCCTTAATGAAAAACTGTTTTTT.

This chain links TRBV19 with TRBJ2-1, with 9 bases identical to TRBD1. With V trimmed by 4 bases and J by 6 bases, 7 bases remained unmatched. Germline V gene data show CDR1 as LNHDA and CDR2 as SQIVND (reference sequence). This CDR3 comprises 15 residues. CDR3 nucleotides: TGTGCCAGTAGTAGACTCCCGGGACAGGGCAATGAGCAGTTCTTC. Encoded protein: CASSRLPGQGNEQFF.

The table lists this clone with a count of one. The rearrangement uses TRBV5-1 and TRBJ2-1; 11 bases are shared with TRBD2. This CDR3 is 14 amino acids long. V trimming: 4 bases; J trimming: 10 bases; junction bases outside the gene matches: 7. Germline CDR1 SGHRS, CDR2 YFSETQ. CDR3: CASSPGTSGGEQFF. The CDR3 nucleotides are TGCGCCAGCAGCCCGGGGACTAGCGGAGGAGAGCAGTTCTTC.

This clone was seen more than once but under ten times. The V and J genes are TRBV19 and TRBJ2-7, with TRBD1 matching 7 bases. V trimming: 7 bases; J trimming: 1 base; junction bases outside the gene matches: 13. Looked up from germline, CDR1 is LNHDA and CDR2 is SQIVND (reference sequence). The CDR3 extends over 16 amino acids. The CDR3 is CASTKTGQVASYEQYF. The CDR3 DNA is TGTGCCAGTACCAAGACTGGACAGGTAGCGTCCTACGAGCAGTACTTC.

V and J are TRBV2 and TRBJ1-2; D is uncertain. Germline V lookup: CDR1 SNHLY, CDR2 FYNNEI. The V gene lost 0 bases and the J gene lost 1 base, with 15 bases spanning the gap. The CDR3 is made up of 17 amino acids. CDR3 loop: CASSEAFPEVFNYGYTF. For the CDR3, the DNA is TGTGCCAGCAGTGAAGCCTTCCCGGAGGTTTTTAACTATGGCTACACCTTC.

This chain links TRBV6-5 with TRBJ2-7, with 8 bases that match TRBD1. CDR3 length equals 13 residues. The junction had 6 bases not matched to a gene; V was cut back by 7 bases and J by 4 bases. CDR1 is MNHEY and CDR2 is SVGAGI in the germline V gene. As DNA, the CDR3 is TGTGCCAGCATTGCGACAGGGGATTACGAGCAGTACTTC. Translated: CASIATGDYEQYF.

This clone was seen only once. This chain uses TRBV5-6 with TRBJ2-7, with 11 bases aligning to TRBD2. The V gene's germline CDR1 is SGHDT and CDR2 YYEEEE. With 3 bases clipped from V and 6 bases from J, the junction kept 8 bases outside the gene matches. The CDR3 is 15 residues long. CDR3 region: CASSYTSGSAREQYF. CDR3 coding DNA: TGTGCCAGCAGCTATACTAGCGGGAGTGCCCGCGAGCAGTACTTC.

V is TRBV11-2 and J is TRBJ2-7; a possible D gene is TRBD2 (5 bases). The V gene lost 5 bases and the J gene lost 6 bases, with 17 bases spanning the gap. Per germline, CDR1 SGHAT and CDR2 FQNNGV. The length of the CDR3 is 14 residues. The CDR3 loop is CASSRLSGLAEQYF. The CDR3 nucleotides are TGTGCCAGCAGCCGCTTGTCGGGGTTGGCCGAGCAGTACTTC.

The CDR3 region has the DNA TGTGCTAGTGGTTCCTTCGGGGAGACCCAGTACTTC. Translated: CASGSFGETQYF. The chain carries TRBV12-5 and TRBJ2-5; no definite D call. Germline V gene lookup returns CDR1 LGHNT and CDR2 FRNRAP. The ends were cut back, 4 bases at V and 5 bases at J, with 8 bases in the middle. The CDR3 is 12 residues long.

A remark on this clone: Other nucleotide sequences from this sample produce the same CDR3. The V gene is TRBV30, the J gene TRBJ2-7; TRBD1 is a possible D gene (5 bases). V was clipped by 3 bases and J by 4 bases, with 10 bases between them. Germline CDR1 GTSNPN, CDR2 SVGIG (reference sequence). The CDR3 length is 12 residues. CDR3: CAWSLGAYEQYF. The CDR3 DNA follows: TGTGCCTGGAGCCTTGGGGCTTACGAGCAGTACTTC.

CDR3 region: CASSLGTGQETQYF. The CDR3 DNA is TGTGCCAGCAGCCTTGGGACAGGCCAAGAGACCCAGTACTTC. V usage is TRBV3-1 (or the pseudogene TRBV3-2) and J usage is TRBJ2-5; 8 nucleotides agree with TRBD1. Germline assignment: CDR1 LGHDT and CDR2 YNNKEL (reference sequence). The CDR3 runs 14 residues. The ends lost 4 bases at V and 1 base at J; junction bases unmatched: 2.

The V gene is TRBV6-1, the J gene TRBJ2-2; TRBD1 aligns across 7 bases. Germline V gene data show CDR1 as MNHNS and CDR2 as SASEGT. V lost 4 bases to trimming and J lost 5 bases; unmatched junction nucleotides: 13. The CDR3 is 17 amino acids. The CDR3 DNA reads TGTGCCAGCAGTGGAATACAGGGGAAGTTGGTAACCGGGGAGCTGTTTTTT. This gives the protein CASSGIQGKLVTGELFF.

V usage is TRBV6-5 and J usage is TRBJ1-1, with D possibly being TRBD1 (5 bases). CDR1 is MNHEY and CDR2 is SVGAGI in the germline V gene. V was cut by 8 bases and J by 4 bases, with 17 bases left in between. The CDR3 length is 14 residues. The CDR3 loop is CASGRPGRGTEAFF. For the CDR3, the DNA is TGTGCCAGCGGCCGGCCAGGGAGGGGCACTGAAGCTTTCTTT.

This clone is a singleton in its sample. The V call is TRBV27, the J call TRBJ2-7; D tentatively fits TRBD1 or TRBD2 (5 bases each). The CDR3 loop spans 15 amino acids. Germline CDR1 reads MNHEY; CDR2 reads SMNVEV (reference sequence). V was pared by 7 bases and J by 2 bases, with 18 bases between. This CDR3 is CASTLRGGSPYEQYF. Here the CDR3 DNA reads TGTGCCAGCACCCTACGGGGCGGATCCCCCTACGAGCAGTACTTC.

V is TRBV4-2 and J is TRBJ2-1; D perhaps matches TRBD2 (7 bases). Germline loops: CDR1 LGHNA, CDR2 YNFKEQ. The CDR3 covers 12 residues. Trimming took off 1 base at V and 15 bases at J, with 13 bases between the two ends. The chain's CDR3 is CASSQGGGGPFF. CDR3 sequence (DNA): TGTGCCAGCAGCCAAGGAGGGGGGGGCCCGTTCTTC.